The 28 T cell receptor beta chains reported below all come from one sample, sequenced in a study of T cells in Graves' hyperthyroidism and ophthalmopathy. Amplification of TCR beta CDR3 regions was performed using RNA transcripts as template. HTBI primers were the set used in a first-round RT-PCR of the TCR CDR3. TCRdb passed the multiplex PCR reads through MiXCR, listing each CDR3 protein once. The table lists 550,000 to 650,000 distinct CDR3 sequences, 14% of them singletons. What was sequenced was blood. The receptors were sampled from a woman in her thirties or forties with Graves' hyperthyroidism.

This clonotype was seen only a few times. The chain combines TRBV20-1 with TRBJ1-2; D is ambiguous. V was clipped by 8 bases and J by 3 bases, with 13 bases between them. The CDR3 length is 12 residues. CDR1 is DFQATT, CDR2 SNEGSKA, per germline (reference sequence). The CDR3 loop is CSPIQGHYGYTF. CDR3 nucleotides: TGCAGTCCCATACAAGGACACTATGGCTACACCTTC.

This clonotype was recorded at least ten times. This rearrangement joins TRBV6-1 to TRBJ2-1, with 10 bases lining up with TRBD2. The germline V gene has CDR1 MNHNS and CDR2 SASEGT. V shed 4 bases and J 3 bases; nucleotides not matched to a gene: 6. The CDR3 has 16 residues. As DNA, the CDR3 is TGTGCCAGCAGTGGGAGCGGGAGGGTAAACTACAATGAGCAGTTCTTC. Its protein is CASSGSGRVNYNEQFF.

The rearrangement joins TRBV6-1 to TRBJ2-3, with 12 bases that match TRBD2. The CDR3 spans 16 residues. With V trimmed by 6 bases and J by 4 bases, 8 bases remained unmatched. The germline V gene has CDR1 MNHNS and CDR2 SASEGT. The CDR3 DNA follows: TGTGCCAGCAGGACCCCTAGCGGGAGGGCCCCAGATACGCAGTATTTT. As protein: CASRTPSGRAPDTQYF.

This clonotype has at least ten counts. The chain combines TRBV6-5 with TRBJ2-5, with D perhaps TRBD2 (7 bases). The V and J ends lost 2 bases and 1 base respectively, with 11 bases between them. Per germline, CDR1 MNHEY and CDR2 SVGAGI. This CDR3 region has 15 residues. DNA of the CDR3: TGTGCCAGCAGTTACGGGGGGGGGCTCCAAGAGACCCAGTACTTC. Amino acid sequence: CASSYGGGLQETQYF.

The rearrangement links TRBV13 to TRBJ2-3; 11 positions match TRBD2. The CDR3 contains 19 residues. Germline lookup yields CDR1 PRHDT and CDR2 FYEKMQ (reference sequence). The V and J ends lost 0 bases and 0 bases, in that order; junction bases with no gene match: 8. The CDR3 loop reads CASSLGLAGGPDSTDTQYF. The CDR3 DNA reads as TGTGCCAGCAGCTTAGGATTAGCGGGAGGGCCTGATAGCACAGATACGCAGTATTTT.

The sample holds a few counts of this clonotype. The V call is TRBV29-1, the J call TRBJ2-3, with D possibly TRBD1 on 6 matching bases. The CDR3 runs to 16 residues. CDR1 is SQVTM and CDR2 is ANQGSEA in the germline V gene. Trimming left V 0 bases short and J 2 bases short, with 15 bases between. The CDR3 sequence is CSVEDQATGSTDTQYF. CDR3 DNA sequence: TGCAGCGTTGAAGATCAGGCGACAGGATCCACAGATACGCAGTATTTT.

Comments on this clonotype: This clone may be a read error of a much larger clone one base away. V usage is TRBV18 and J usage is TRBJ2-5; 7 bases agree with TRBD1. Germline V CDR1 and CDR2: KGHSH, LQKENI. The CDR3 is 15 residues long. The CDR3 loop reads CAGSRLGQVEETQYF. The CDR3 DNA follows: TGTGCCGGCTCTCGACTTGGACAGGTGGAAGAGACCCAGTACTTC.

CDR3 in amino acids: CSARQGSGAYEQYF. In DNA form, the CDR3 reads TGCAGTGCTAGACAGGGTAGCGGTGCCTACGAGCAGTACTTC. This chain joins TRBV20-1 and TRBJ2-7; perhaps TRBD2 as D (6 bases). V lost 2 bases to trimming and J lost 2 bases, with 13 bases between them. The CDR3 contains 14 residues. Germline V gene sequence: CDR1 DFQATT, CDR2 SNEGSKA (reference sequence).

The rearrangement links TRBV7-9 to TRBJ1-2, with 9 bases matching TRBD1. Germline CDR1 SEHNR, CDR2 FQNEAQ (reference sequence). J lost 0 bases, V lost 5 bases, and 7 bases had no gene match. The CDR3 sequence is 16 residues long. CDR3 DNA sequence: TGTGCCAGCAGCGACTCCGGGACAGGGACTAACTATGGCTACACCTTC. As protein: CASSDSGTGTNYGYTF. Based on the CDR3 plus reference TRBV7-9 and TRBJ1-2, the full variable domain is DTGVSQNPRHKITKRGQNVTFRCDPISEHNRLYWYRQTLGQGPEFLTYFQNEAQLEKSRLLSDRFSAERPKGSFSTLEIQRTEQGDSAMYLCASSDSGTGTNYGYTFGSGTRLTVV.

This sequence joins TRBV5-4 and TRBJ2-1, with D tentatively TRBD2 (5 bases). CDR3 length equals 15 residues. The V end was cut by 1 base, the J end by 10 bases, with 18 bases between. In germline, CDR1 is SGHNT, CDR2 YYREEE (reference sequence). CDR3 sequence (DNA): TGTGCCAGCAGCTTGAGCAACATTAGGCGCGGGGAGCAGTTCTTC. Its translation is CASSLSNIRRGEQFF.

This clonotype has a count of ten or more. The V call is TRBV2, the J call TRBJ2-6; 7 nucleotides agree with TRBD1. CDR3 size: 16 residues. Germline loops: CDR1 SNHLY, CDR2 FYNNEI. The J segment lost 0 bases and the V segment lost 7 bases, leaving 6 bases of the junction unmatched. The DNA of the CDR3 is TGTGCCAGCAATAAGGACAGGTCCTCTGGGGCCAACGTCCTGACTTTC. Its translation: CASNKDRSSGANVLTF.

The CDR3 loop is CASSLERTVNEQFF. CDR3 coding DNA: TGTGCCAGCAGCTTGGAGAGGACGGTCAATGAGCAGTTCTTC. The V and J genes are TRBV5-6 and TRBJ2-1; D is ambiguous. Germline CDR1 is SGHDT and CDR2 is YYEEEE. Deletions cut 0 bases from V and 6 bases from J, with 10 bases between. The CDR3 extends over 14 amino acids.

The sample holds many counts of this clonotype. The rearrangement links TRBV30 to TRBJ1-6, with 7 bases aligning to TRBD1. CDR1 and CDR2 (germline): GTSNPN, SVGIG (reference sequence). J lost 7 bases, V lost 4 bases, and 7 bases had no gene match. This CDR3 is built from 14 residues. CDR3 sequence (DNA): TGTGCCTGGAAGGAGCAGGGGGTAAATTCACCCCTCCACTTT. It codes for CAWKEQGVNSPLHF.

The chain is built from TRBV5-1 and TRBJ1-4; D might be TRBD1 (6 bases). Germline V gene sequence: CDR1 SGHRS, CDR2 YFSETQ. The CDR3 runs to 15 residues. The V end lost 3 bases, the J end lost 1 base, and 10 bases lay between the germline ends. The CDR3 loop reads CASSSEQGTNEKLFF. CDR3 nucleotides: TGCGCCAGCAGCTCAGAACAGGGAACTAATGAAAAACTGTTTTTT.

V and J are TRBV12-3 or TRBV12-4 and TRBJ2-7, with D possibly called TRBD1 or TRBD2 (5 bases each). With 7 bases removed from V and 4 bases from J, the gap between germline ends came to 14 bases. CDR3 length equals 13 residues. Here the CDR3 reads CASTSGRRYEQYF. The CDR3 DNA is TGTGCCAGCACCTCGGGACGGCGTTACGAGCAGTACTTC.

This clonotype was recorded a few times. The V and J genes are TRBV20-1 and TRBJ1-6; 8 bases are a match to TRBD1. The CDR3 consists of 12 residues. V lost 2 bases to trimming and J lost 14 bases; unmatched junction nucleotides: 5. The germline V gene has CDR1 DFQATT and CDR2 SNEGSKA (reference sequence). The DNA for the CDR3 is TGCAGTGCTAGACCCTCGACAGGGGCCCTCCACTTT. It specifies CSARPSTGALHF.

This clonotype appeared a few times. At one of its ends the junction is not consistent with the germline gene, which may arise from a read error. The chain joins TRBV29-1 to TRBJ2-7; D may be TRBD2 (6 bases). The CDR3 has 12 residues. The germline V gene encodes CDR1 SQVTM and CDR2 ANQGSEA. The DNA of the CDR3 is TGCAGCGTCTCCCGGGACTCCCACGAGCAGTACTTC. This encodes CSVSRDSHEQYF.

In the case of this clonotype: A much larger clone lies one base from this, so it may be a read error. The chain uses TRBV2 and TRBJ1-1, with a possible D match to TRBD1 (5 bases). The CDR3 is 14 residues long. Germline loops: CDR1 SNHLY, CDR2 FYNNEI. With 4 bases removed from V and 4 bases from J, the gap between germline ends came to 13 bases. CDR3 sequence reads: CASSAQGKSTEAFF. The CDR3, as DNA: TGTGCCAGCAGTGCTCAGGGAAAGAGCACTGAAGCTTTCTTT. Full variable domain (outside the CDR3, taken from reference TRBV2 and TRBJ1-1): EPEVTQTPSHQVTQMGQEVILRCVPISNHLYFYWYRQILGQKVEFLVSFYNNEISEKSEIFDDQFSVERPDGSNFTLKIRSTKLEDSAMYFCASSAQGKSTEAFFGQGTRLTVV.

J is TRBJ1-1 and V is TRBV7-9, with D unresolved. Germline values: CDR1 SEHNR, CDR2 FQNEAQ (reference sequence). The CDR3 runs 13 residues. Deletions cut 5 bases from V and 5 bases from J, with 12 bases between. The chain's CDR3 is CASSPVGRTEAFF. CDR3 sequence (DNA): TGTGCCAGCAGCCCAGTCGGGAGGACTGAAGCTTTCTTT.

This clonotype was seen only a few times. The genes are TRBV19 and TRBJ2-5; D unresolved. With 10 bases removed from V and 0 bases from J, the gap between germline ends came to 15 bases. This CDR3 is built from 14 residues. Germline CDR1 and CDR2: LNHDA and SQIVND (reference sequence). The CDR3 DNA is TGTGCCACTTCCCGGGCAGTCTACCAAGAGACCCAGTACTTC. Translating gives CATSRAVYQETQYF.

This clonotype was seen many times. The rearrangement joins TRBV20-1 to TRBJ2-1; D is unclear. This CDR3 has 15 residues. CDR1 and CDR2 (germline): DFQATT, SNEGSKA (reference sequence). Trimming pared 0 bases from V and 0 bases from J, leaving 9 bases between. CDR3 nucleotides: TGCAGTGCTAGAGATGCGAGGAACTCCTACAATGAGCAGTTCTTC. Its protein is CSARDARNSYNEQFF.

The CDR3 sequence is CASGGGGAGYNEQFF. The CDR3 DNA reads as TGTGCCAGCGGGGGAGGGGGGGCTGGCTACAATGAGCAGTTCTTC. This chain links TRBV12-3 or TRBV12-4 with TRBJ2-1; tentative D call: TRBD2 (7 bases). V gave up 8 bases and J gave up 3 bases, with 17 bases separating them. This CDR3 region has 15 residues.

This chain joins TRBV20-1 and TRBJ1-2, with 10 bases aligning to TRBD1. Germline trimming cut 5 bases from V and 5 bases from J; bases unmatched to any gene: 2. The length of the CDR3 is 12 residues. Germline V gene lookup returns CDR1 DFQATT and CDR2 SNEGSKA (reference sequence). CDR3 coding DNA: TGCAGTGCTCGGGGACAGGGGTATGGCTACACCTTC. Translation gives CSARGQGYGYTF.

V usage is TRBV13 and J usage is TRBJ2-7; 10 nucleotides align to TRBD2. Per germline, CDR1 PRHDT and CDR2 FYEKMQ (reference sequence). J was trimmed by 4 bases and V by 3 bases; bases with no gene match: 9. The length of the CDR3 is 16 residues. The CDR3 protein is CASSFTGSSGSYEQYF. As DNA, the CDR3 is TGTGCCAGCAGCTTTACCGGGTCTAGCGGGAGTTACGAGCAGTACTTC.

This clonotype was seen repeatedly, ten times or more. The gene calls are TRBV15 and TRBJ1-3, with D unclear. This CDR3 is 17 amino acids long. With 5 bases removed from V and 0 bases from J, the gap between germline ends came to 17 bases. From germline, CDR1 is LNHNV and CDR2 YYDKDF (reference sequence). The CDR3 reads CATSQRPSPYSGNTIYF. CDR3 DNA: TGTGCCACCAGCCAACGACCTTCACCCTACTCTGGAAACACCATATATTTT.

CDR3 region: CAIRDQGETEAFF. In DNA form, the CDR3 reads TGTGCCATCAGGGATCAGGGAGAGACTGAAGCTTTCTTT. The chain carries TRBV10-3 and TRBJ1-1; tentative D call: TRBD1 (5 bases). The V end was cut by 6 bases, the J end by 5 bases, with 13 bases between. From germline, CDR1 is ENHRY and CDR2 SYGVKD. This CDR3 has 13 residues.

In this sample, this clonotype turned up many times. The V call is TRBV28, the J call TRBJ2-5; 7 bases agree with TRBD2. In germline, CDR1 is MDHEN, CDR2 SYDVKM. Trimming removed 8 bases from V and 0 bases from J; junction bases left unmatched: 9. This CDR3 has 15 residues. This CDR3 reads CASQAASGNQETQYF. For the CDR3, the DNA is TGTGCCAGCCAGGCGGCTAGCGGAAACCAAGAGACCCAGTACTTC.

This clonotype was detected only a few times. The chain recombines TRBV4-1 with TRBJ2-3; 7 bases are shared with TRBD2. The trim removed 1 base at V and 0 bases at J, leaving 7 bases unmatched. From germline, CDR1 is MGHRA and CDR2 YSYEKL. This CDR3 contains 17 residues. CDR3 sequence reads: CASSQVLSGTSTDTQYF. The CDR3 DNA sequence: TGCGCCAGCAGCCAAGTCCTCAGCGGGACGAGCACAGATACGCAGTATTTT.